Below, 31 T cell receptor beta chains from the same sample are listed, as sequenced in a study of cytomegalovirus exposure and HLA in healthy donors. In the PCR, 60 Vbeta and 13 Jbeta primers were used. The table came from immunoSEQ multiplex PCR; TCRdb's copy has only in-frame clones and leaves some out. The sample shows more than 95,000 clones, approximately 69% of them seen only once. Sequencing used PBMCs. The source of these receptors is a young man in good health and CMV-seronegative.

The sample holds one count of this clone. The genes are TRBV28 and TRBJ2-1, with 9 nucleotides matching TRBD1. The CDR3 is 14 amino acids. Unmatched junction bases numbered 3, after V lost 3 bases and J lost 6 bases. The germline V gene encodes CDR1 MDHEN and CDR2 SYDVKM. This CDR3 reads CASSFGTGFNEQFF. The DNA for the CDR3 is TGTGCCAGCAGTTTCGGGACAGGGTTCAATGAGCAGTTCTTC.

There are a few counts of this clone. Written as DNA, the CDR3 is TGCGCCAGCACCAGCGGGAGCTCCTACGAGCAGTACTTC. Translation: CASTSGSSYEQYF. The V call is TRBV5-1, the J call TRBJ2-7, with TRBD2 identical over 8 bases. CDR1 SGHRS and CDR2 YFSETQ come from the germline V gene. The J segment lost 0 bases and the V segment lost 6 bases, leaving 2 bases of the junction unmatched. The CDR3 covers 13 residues.

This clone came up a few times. The CDR3 region has the DNA TGTGCCAGTAGTCCCCAAACAGGGGAAGGACAGCCCCAGCATTTT. Residues: CASSPQTGEGQPQHF. The gene calls are TRBV19 and TRBJ1-5, with 7 positions matching TRBD1. Germline V lookup: CDR1 LNHDA, CDR2 SQIVND (reference sequence). Trimming cost V 5 bases and J 7 bases; bases outside gene matches: 11. CDR3 length equals 15 residues.

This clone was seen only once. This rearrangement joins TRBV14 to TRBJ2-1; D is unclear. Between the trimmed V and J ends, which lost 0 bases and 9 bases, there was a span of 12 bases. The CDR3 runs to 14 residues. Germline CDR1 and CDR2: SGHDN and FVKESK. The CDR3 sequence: CASSQDLVVSEQFF. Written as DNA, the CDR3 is TGTGCCAGCAGCCAAGACCTGGTAGTTTCTGAGCAGTTCTTC.

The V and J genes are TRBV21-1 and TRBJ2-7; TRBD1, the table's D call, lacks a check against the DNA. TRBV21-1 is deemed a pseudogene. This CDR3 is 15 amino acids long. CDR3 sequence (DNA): TGTGCCAGCAGCAAAGTCCGGACAGGACTTACGCAGCAGTACTTC. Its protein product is CASSKVRTGLTQQYF.

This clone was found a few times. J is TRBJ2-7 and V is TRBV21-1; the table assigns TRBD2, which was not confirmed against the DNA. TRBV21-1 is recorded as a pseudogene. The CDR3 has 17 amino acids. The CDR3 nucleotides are TGTGCCAGCAGCAAAGGACTCAGCGGGACCTACTCCTACGAGCAGTACTTC. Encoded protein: CASSKGLSGTYSYEQYF.

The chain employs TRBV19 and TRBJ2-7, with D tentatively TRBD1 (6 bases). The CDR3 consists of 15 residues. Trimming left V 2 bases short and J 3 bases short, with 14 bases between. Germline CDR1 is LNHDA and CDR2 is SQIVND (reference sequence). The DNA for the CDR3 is TGTGCCAGTAGTATAAGGGGGAGCGCAGTCTACGAGCAGTACTTC. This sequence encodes CASSIRGSAVYEQYF.

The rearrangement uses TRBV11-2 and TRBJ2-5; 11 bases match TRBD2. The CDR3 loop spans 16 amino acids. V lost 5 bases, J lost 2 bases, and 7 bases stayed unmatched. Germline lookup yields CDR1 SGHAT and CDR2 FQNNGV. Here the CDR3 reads CASSTSLAGGQETQYF. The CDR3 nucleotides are TGTGCCAGCAGCACAAGCCTAGCGGGAGGACAAGAGACCCAGTACTTC.

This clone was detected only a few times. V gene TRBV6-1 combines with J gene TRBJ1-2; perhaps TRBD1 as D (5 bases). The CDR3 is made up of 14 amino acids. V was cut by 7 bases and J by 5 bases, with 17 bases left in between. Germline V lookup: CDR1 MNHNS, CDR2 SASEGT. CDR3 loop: CASTLGGIWYGYTF. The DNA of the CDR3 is TGTGCCAGCACCCTCGGGGGGATTTGGTATGGCTACACCTTC.

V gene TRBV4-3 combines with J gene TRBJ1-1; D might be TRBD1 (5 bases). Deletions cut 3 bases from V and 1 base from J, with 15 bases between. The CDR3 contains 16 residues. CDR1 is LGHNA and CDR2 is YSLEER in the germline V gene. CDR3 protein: CASSQGGWKKNTEAFF. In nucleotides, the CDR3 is TGCGCCAGCAGCCAGGGGGGGTGGAAGAAGAACACTGAAGCTTTCTTT.

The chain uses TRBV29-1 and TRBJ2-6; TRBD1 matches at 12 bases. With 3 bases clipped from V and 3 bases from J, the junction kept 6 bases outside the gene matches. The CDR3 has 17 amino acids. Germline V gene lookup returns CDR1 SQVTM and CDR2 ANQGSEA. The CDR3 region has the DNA TGCAGCGTTGAGGACGGGACAGGGGGCAATGGGGCCAACGTCCTGACTTTC. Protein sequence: CSVEDGTGGNGANVLTF.

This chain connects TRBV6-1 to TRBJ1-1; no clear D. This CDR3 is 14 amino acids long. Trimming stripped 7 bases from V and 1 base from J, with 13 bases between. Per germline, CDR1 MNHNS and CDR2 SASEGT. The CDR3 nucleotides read TGTGCCAGCAATAAACATGGAGCGAACACTGAAGCTTTCTTT. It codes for CASNKHGANTEAFF.

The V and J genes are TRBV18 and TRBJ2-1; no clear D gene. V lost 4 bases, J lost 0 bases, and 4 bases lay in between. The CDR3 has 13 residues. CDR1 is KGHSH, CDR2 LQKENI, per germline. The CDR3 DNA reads TGTGCCAGCTCACGGAGCTCCTACAATGAGCAGTTCTTC. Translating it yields CASSRSSYNEQFF.

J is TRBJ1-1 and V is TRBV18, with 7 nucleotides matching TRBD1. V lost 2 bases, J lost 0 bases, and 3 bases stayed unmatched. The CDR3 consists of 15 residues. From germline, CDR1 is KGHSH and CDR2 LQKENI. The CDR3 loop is CASSPAGQMNTEAFF. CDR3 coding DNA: TGTGCCAGCTCACCAGCGGGACAGATGAACACTGAAGCTTTCTTT.

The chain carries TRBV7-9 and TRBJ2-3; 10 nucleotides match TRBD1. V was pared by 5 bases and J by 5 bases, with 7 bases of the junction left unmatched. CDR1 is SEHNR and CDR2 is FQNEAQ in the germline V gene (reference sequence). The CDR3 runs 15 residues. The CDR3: CASSPTGTGVDTQYF. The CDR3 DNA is TGTGCCAGCAGCCCAACCGGGACAGGGGTAGATACGCAGTATTTT.

The CDR3 nucleotides are TGCGCCAGCAGCTTGGGGGAGGCCGGGATCTATGGCTACACCTTC. It is translated as CASSLGEAGIYGYTF. The rearrangement uses TRBV5-1 and TRBJ1-2; D gene ambiguous. The germline V gene encodes CDR1 SGHRS and CDR2 YFSETQ. This CDR3 contains 15 residues. The V end lost 0 bases, the J end lost 4 bases, and 13 bases lay between the germline ends.

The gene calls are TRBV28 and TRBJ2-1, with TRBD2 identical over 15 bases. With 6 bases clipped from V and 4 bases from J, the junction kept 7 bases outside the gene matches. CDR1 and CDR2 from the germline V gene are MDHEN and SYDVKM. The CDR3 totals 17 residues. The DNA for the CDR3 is TGTGCCAGCAGCCCCTCCGGGACTAGCGGGAGGTACAATGAGCAGTTCTTC. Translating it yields CASSPSGTSGRYNEQFF.

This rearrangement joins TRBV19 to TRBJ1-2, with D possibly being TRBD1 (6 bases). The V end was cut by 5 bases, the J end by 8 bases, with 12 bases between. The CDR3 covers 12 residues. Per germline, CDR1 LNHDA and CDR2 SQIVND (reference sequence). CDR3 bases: TGTGCCAGTAGTGACAGGCCCCGAGGCTACACCTTC. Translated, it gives CASSDRPRGYTF.

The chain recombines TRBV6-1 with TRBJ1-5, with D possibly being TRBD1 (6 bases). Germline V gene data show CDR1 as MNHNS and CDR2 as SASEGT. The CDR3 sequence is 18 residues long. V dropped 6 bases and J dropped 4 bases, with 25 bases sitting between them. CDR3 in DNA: TGTGCCAGCAGAGAACGGGCAGGGGCCATAAATACTAATCAGCCCCAGCATTTT. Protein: CASRERAGAINTNQPQHF.

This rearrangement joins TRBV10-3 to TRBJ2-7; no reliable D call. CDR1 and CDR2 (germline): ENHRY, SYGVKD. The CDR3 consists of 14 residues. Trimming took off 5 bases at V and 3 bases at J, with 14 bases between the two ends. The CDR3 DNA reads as TGTGCCATCAGTAAGGAACCGAGGCGCTACGAGCAGTACTTC. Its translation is CAISKEPRRYEQYF.

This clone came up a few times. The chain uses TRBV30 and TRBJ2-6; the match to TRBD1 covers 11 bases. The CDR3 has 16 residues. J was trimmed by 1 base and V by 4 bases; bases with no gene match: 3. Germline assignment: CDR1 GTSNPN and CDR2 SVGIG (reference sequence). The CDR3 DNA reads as TGTGCCTGGAAGGACAGGGGGCGGTCTGGGGCCAACGTCCTGACTTTC. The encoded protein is CAWKDRGRSGANVLTF.

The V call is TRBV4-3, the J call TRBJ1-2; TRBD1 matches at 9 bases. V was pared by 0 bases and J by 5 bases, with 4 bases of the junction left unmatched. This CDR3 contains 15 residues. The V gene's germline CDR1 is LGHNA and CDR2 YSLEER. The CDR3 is CASSQDPGTGYGYTF. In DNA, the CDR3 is TGCGCCAGCAGCCAAGATCCCGGGACAGGGTATGGCTACACCTTC.

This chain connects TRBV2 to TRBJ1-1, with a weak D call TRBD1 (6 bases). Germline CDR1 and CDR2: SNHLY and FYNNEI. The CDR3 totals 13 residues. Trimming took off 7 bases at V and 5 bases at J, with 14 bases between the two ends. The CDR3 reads CASMGRGGTEAFF. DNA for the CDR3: TGTGCCAGCATGGGCAGGGGAGGGACTGAAGCTTTCTTT.

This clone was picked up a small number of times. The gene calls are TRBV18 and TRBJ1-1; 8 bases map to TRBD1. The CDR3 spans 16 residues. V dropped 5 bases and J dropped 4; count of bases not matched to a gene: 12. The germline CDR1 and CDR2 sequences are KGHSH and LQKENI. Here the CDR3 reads CASSAPGGYTSTEAFF. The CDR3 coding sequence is TGTGCCAGCTCAGCCCCAGGGGGCTATACGAGCACTGAAGCTTTCTTT.

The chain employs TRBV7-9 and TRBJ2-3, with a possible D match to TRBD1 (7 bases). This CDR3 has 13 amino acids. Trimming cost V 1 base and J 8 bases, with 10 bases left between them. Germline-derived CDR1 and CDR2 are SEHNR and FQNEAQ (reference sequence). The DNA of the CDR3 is TGTGCCAGCAGCTTAGGACAGGGAGGTACGCAGTATTTT. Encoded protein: CASSLGQGGTQYF.

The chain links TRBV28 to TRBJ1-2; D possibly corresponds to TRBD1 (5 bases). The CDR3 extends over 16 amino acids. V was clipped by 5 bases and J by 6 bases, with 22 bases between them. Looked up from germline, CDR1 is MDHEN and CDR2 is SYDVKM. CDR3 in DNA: TGTGCCAGCAGTATAATCAACCCAGGGAAGAGTGATGGCTACACCTTC. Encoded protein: CASSIINPGKSDGYTF.

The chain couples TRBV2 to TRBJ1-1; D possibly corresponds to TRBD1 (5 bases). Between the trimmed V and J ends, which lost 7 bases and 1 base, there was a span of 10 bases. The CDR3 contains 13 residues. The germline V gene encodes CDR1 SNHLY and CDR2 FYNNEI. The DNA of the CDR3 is TGTGCCAGCAAACCGGACACGAACACTGAAGCTTTCTTT. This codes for CASKPDTNTEAFF. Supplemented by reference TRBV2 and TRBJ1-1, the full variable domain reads EPEVTQTPSHQVTQMGQEVILRCVPISNHLYFYWYRQILGQKVEFLVSFYNNEISEKSEIFDDQFSVERPDGSNFTLKIRSTKLEDSAMYFCASKPDTNTEAFFGQGTRLTVV.

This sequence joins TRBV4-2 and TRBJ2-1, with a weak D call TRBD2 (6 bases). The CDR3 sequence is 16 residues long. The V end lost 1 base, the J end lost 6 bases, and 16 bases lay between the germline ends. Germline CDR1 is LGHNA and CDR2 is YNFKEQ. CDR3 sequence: CASSQGGGASPNEQFF. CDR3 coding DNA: TGTGCCAGCAGCCAAGGGGGCGGGGCTAGCCCCAATGAGCAGTTCTTC.

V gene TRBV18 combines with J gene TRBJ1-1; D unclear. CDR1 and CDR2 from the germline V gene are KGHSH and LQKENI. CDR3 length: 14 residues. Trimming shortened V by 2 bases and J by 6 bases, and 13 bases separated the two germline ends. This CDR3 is CASSPIASVAEAFF. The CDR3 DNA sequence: TGTGCCAGCTCACCAATTGCATCAGTGGCTGAAGCTTTCTTT. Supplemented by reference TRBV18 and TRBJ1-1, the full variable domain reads NAGVMQNPRHLVRRRGQEARLRCSPMKGHSHVYWYRQLPEEGLKFMVYLQKENIIDESGMPKERFSAEFPKEGPSILRIQQVVRGDSAAYFCASSPIASVAEAFFGQGTRLTVV.

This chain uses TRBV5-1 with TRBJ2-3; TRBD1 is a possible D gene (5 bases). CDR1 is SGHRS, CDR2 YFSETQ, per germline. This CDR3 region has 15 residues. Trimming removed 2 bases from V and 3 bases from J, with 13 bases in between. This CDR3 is CASSLGQGWTDTQYF. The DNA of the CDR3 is TGCGCCAGCAGCTTAGGGCAGGGTTGGACAGATACGCAGTATTTT.

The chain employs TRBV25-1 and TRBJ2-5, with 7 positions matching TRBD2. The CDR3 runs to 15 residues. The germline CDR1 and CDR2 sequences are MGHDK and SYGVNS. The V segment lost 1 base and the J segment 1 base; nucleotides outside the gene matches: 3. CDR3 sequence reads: CASSEWGGSQETQYF. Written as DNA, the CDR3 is TGTGCCAGCAGTGAATGGGGCGGGAGCCAAGAGACCCAGTACTTC.